This is a list of T cell receptor beta chains from one sample in a study of cytotoxic CD8 clonotypes in ibrutinib-treated CLL. Only in-frame clones appear in the TCRdb table, and some are missing; sequencing was by immunoSEQ multiplex PCR. The sample records fewer than 400,000 clones, roughly two thirds being singletons. The starting material was PBMCs, obtained after 36 months of ibrutinib treatment. The receptors originated from a human donor with chronic lymphocytic leukemia. Both conserved end residues are part of each CDR3. D genes are given only for firm matches. The size field is filled for only some rows; it gives once, few, many or a size class.

TRBJ2-3	TRBV25-1	NA	NA	CASSEWSSLNTQYF	TGTGCCAGCAGTGAATGGTCTAGCCTAAATACGCAGTATTTT
TRBJ1-5	TRBV4-1	NA	NA	CASSHRGGQPQHF	TGCGCCAGCAGCCACAGGGGCGGGCAGCCCCAGCATTTT
TRBJ1-4	TRBV15	medium-sized	TRBD1	CATGEQGAPNEKLFF	TGTGCCACCGGAGAGCAGGGGGCACCTAATGAAAAACTGTTTTTT
TRBJ1-5	TRBV7-9	NA	NA	CASSLQEIEQPQHF	TGTGCCAGCAGCTTGCAAGAGATAGAACAGCCCCAGCATTTT
TRBJ1-1	TRBV7-6	NA	TRBD1	CASSRGQGFGNTEAFF	TGTGCCAGCAGCCGGGGACAGGGATTCGGGAACACTGAAGCTTTCTTT
TRBJ2-7	TRBV5-4	NA	NA	CASSLALGAYEQYF	TGTGCCAGCAGCTTGGCCCTGGGGGCTTACGAGCAGTACTTC
TRBJ2-1	TRBV29-1	NA	NA	CSVEGSEDSSYNEQFF	TGCAGCGTTGAAGGTAGCGAGGATAGCTCCTACAATGAGCAGTTCTTC
TRBJ2-1	TRBV4-3	NA	TRBD1	CASSYEAGTGFFGEQFF	TGCGCCAGCAGCTACGAAGCCGGGACAGGGTTTTTTGGTGAGCAGTTCTTC
TRBJ2-7	TRBV5-1	NA	TRBD2	CASSLFGGREQYF	TGCGCCAGCAGCTTGTTCGGCGGGAGGGAGCAGTACTTC
TRBJ2-2	TRBV5-5	NA	NA	CASSLVGNTGELFF	TGTGCCAGCAGCTTGGTCGGGAATACCGGGGAGCTGTTTTTT
TRBJ2-7	TRBV7-2	few	TRBD2	CASSLSSGSSYEQYF	TGTGCCAGCAGCTTATCTAGCGGGAGCTCCTACGAGCAGTACTTC
TRBJ2-7	TRBV23-1	few	NA	CASNQGDEQYF	TGCGCCAGCAACCAAGGCGACGAGCAGTACTTC
TRBJ1-2	TRBV5-3	NA	NA	CARSLNTAYGYTF	TGTGCCAGAAGCCTAAACACGGCCTATGGCTACACCTTC
TRBJ1-2	TRBV9	NA	TRBD1	CASSIRTGADFYGYTF	TGTGCCAGCAGCATTCGGACAGGGGCAGACTTCTATGGCTACACCTTC
TRBJ2-5	TRBV2	NA	NA	CARSPPGETQYF	TGTGCCAGGTCCCCGCCTGGAGAGACCCAGTACTTC
TRBJ2-2	TRBV7-3	NA	TRBD2	CASSLFWRESAGELFF	TGTGCCAGCAGCTTATTTTGGCGGGAGAGTGCCGGGGAGCTGTTTTTT
TRBJ2-3	TRBV29-1	NA	NA	CSVRPITDTQYF	TGCAGCGTCCGTCCCATCACAGATACGCAGTATTTT
TRBJ2-3	TRBV9	NA	TRBD2	CASSVRLGGSTDTQYF	TGTGCCAGCAGCGTAAGGTTGGGGGGGAGCACAGATACGCAGTATTTT
TRBJ2-2	TRBV9	few	NA	CASSVGPRGGELFF	TGTGCCAGCAGCGTCGGACCCCGCGGCGGGGAGCTGTTTTTT
TRBJ2-7	TRBV2	NA	NA	CASSEGGRAARHEQYF	TGTGCCAGCAGTGAAGGGGGTCGTGCCGCGAGGCACGAGCAGTACTTC
TRBJ1-2	TRBV25-1	NA	NA	CASIASGTGYTF	TGTGCCAGCATTGCGTCCGGGACAGGCTACACCTTC
TRBJ2-1	TRBV6-4	once	NA	CASSPGVSYNEQFF	TGTGCCAGCAGTCCCGGGGTCTCCTACAATGAGCAGTTCTTC
TRBJ1-1	TRBV11-2	few	NA	CASSPTRAANTEAFF	TGTGCCAGCAGCCCCACAAGGGCAGCGAACACTGAAGCTTTCTTT
TRBJ2-7	TRBV6-6	few	TRBD2	CASSPISGGKPYEQYF	TGTGCCAGCAGCCCGATTAGCGGGGGAAAACCCTACGAGCAGTACTTC
TRBJ2-1	TRBV11-2	NA	TRBD2	CASSLMPSGFYNEQFF	TGTGCCAGCAGCTTAATGCCTAGCGGGTTCTACAATGAGCAGTTCTTC
TRBJ1-5	TRBV7-2	NA	NA	CASASLGNQPQHF	TGTGCCAGCGCTTCTCTTGGCAATCAGCCCCAGCATTTT
TRBJ1-2	TRBV29-1	NA	TRBD1	CSVVVTGGYGYTF	TGCAGCGTTGTTGTGACAGGGGGCTATGGCTACACCTTC
TRBJ2-7	TRBV5-1	few	TRBD1	CASSFAGDSYEQYF	TGCGCCAGCAGCTTCGCAGGGGACAGCTACGAGCAGTACTTC
TRBJ1-5	TRBV27	few	NA	CASSLYRGENQPQHF	TGTGCCAGCAGTTTATACCGGGGGGAGAATCAGCCCCAGCATTTT
TRBJ2-4	TRBV6-5	NA	NA	CASRSEGWSKNIQYF	TGTGCCAGCAGATCAGAGGGTTGGTCCAAAAACATTCAGTACTTC
TRBJ1-1	TRBV7-6	few	NA	CASSSTGLPTEAFF	TGTGCCAGCAGCTCTACAGGGTTGCCCACTGAAGCTTTCTTT
TRBJ2-1	TRBV5-1	NA	TRBD1	CASSLDRDHNEQFF	TGCGCCAGCAGCTTAGACAGGGACCACAATGAGCAGTTCTTC
TRBJ2-1	TRBV6-5	NA	TRBD2	CASRGRPSYNEQFF	TGTGCCAGCCGCGGGAGGCCCTCCTACAATGAGCAGTTCTTC
TRBJ2-7	TRBV5-1	NA	TRBD1	CASRTGTGDAGQYF	TGCGCCAGCAGAACCGGGACAGGGGACGCAGGGCAGTACTTC
TRBJ2-7	TRBV4-1	NA	NA	CASSQDRGHSYEQYF	TGCGCCAGCAGCCAAGACCGGGGCCACTCCTACGAGCAGTACTTC
TRBJ1-1	TRBV28	few	NA	CASSRGIINTEAFF	TGTGCCAGCTCGCGGGGCATAATCAACACTGAAGCTTTCTTT
TRBJ1-3	TRBV10-2	few	TRBD1	CASRQGNTIYF	TGCGCCAGCCGACAGGGGAACACCATATATTTT
TRBJ2-7	TRBV4-2	NA	TRBD2	CASSQDLREGDEQYF	TGTGCCAGCAGCCAAGATCTCCGGGAGGGGGACGAGCAGTACTTC
TRBJ1-1	TRBV6-4	few	TRBD1	CASKPGQGNTEAFF	TGTGCCAGCAAGCCGGGACAGGGGAACACTGAAGCTTTCTTT
TRBJ2-1	TRBV7-8	few	NA	CASSATGYYNEQFF	TGTGCCAGCAGCGCAACAGGGTACTACAATGAGCAGTTCTTC
TRBJ1-1	TRBV9	NA	NA	CASSVVDRLTEAFF	TGTGCCAGCAGCGTAGTCGACAGACTCACTGAAGCTTTCTTT
TRBJ2-7	TRBV28	NA	TRBD1	CASSRRQGFHYEQYF	TGTGCCAGCAGCAGAAGACAGGGTTTCCACTACGAGCAGTACTTC
TRBJ2-7	TRBV28	NA	NA	CASKGQLPVF	TGTGCCAGTAAAGGACAGTTACCCGTCTTC
TRBJ2-7	TRBV28	NA	NA	CASSLDRDSEQYF	TGTGCCAGCAGCCTAGATAGGGACTCCGAGCAGTACTTC
TRBJ2-5	TRBV7-6	NA	NA	CASSLRQSGETQYF	TGTGCCAGCAGCTTACGCCAGTCAGGGGAGACCCAGTACTTC
TRBJ1-2	TRBV4-1	NA	TRBD1	CASSPRQGADYGYTF	TGCGCCAGCAGCCCTCGACAGGGGGCGGACTATGGCTACACCTTC
TRBJ2-6	TRBV12-5	NA	NA	CASGPGPNVLTF	TGTGCTAGTGGTCCGGGGCCCAACGTCCTGACTTTC
TRBJ1-5	TRBV23-1	few	NA	CASSQTYSNQPQHF	TGCGCCAGCAGTCAAACTTACAGCAATCAGCCCCAGCATTTT
TRBJ1-1	TRBV10-3	NA	NA	CAISEVSDTEAFF	TGTGCCATCAGTGAAGTGTCGGACACTGAAGCTTTCTTT
TRBJ1-1	TRBV6-5	NA	NA	CASSYSLGENTEAFF	TGTGCCAGCAGTTACTCTCTAGGGGAGAACACTGAAGCTTTCTTT